These 14 T cell receptor beta chains share one sample of origin, sequenced in a study of CD8 T cells in ankylosing spondylitis. TCRdb re-called the 5' RACE reads through MiXCR, storing one row per CDR3 protein. The sample lists roughly 230,000 distinct CDR3 sequences; 15% to 20% were seen once. What was sequenced was blood, either unsorted or a sorted T cell fraction (not recorded which). All receptors come from a male donor with ankylosing spondylitis or in good health (not recorded which).

The rearrangement links TRBV12-3 or TRBV12-4 to TRBJ2-1; tentative D call: TRBD2 (5 bases). The CDR3 runs to 12 residues. V gave up 5 bases and J gave up 5 bases, with 7 bases separating them. The CDR3: CASSSGHNEQFF. The CDR3, as DNA: TGTGCCAGCAGTAGCGGCCACAATGAGCAGTTCTTC.

V is TRBV12-3 or TRBV12-4 and J is TRBJ2-7; D remains ambiguous. The CDR3 contains 14 residues. Trimming cost V 3 bases and J 3 bases, with 12 bases left between them. The CDR3 sequence: CASSLRPEDYEQYF. The CDR3 nucleotides read TGTGCCAGCAGTTTGAGGCCCGAGGACTACGAGCAGTACTTC.

This clonotype was seen at least ten times. The genes are TRBV11-2 and TRBJ2-5, with TRBD1 matching 7 bases. The CDR3 is 13 residues long. The trim removed 6 bases at V and 6 bases at J, leaving 7 bases unmatched. Germline lookup yields CDR1 SGHAT and CDR2 FQNNGV. CDR3: CASRRGGAKTQYF. CDR3 sequence (DNA): TGTGCCAGCAGGCGAGGGGGCGCGAAGACCCAGTACTTC.

The V and J genes are TRBV29-1 and TRBJ2-3; TRBD2 agrees at 9 bases. Germline CDR1 reads SQVTM; CDR2 reads ANQGSEA. With 2 bases clipped from V and 7 bases from J, the junction kept 4 bases outside the gene matches. The CDR3 runs to 13 residues. The CDR3 is CSVELAGTNTQYF. For the CDR3, the DNA is TGCAGCGTTGAACTAGCGGGAACGAATACGCAGTATTTT.

The chain couples TRBV20-1 to TRBJ2-7, with 11 bases aligning to TRBD1. V gave up 3 bases and J gave up 5 bases; unmatched junction bases: 9. The CDR3 is made up of 15 amino acids. CDR1 and CDR2 (germline): DFQATT, SNEGSKA (reference sequence). The CDR3 nucleotides are TGCAGTGCTAGGACTCGGACAGGGGGCCTCAACGAGCAGTACTTC. Translation: CSARTRTGGLNEQYF.

The V gene is TRBV12-3 or TRBV12-4, the J gene TRBJ2-1, with D unresolved. This CDR3 has 12 amino acids. V was cut by 5 bases and J by 6 bases, with 8 bases left in between. The CDR3 sequence is CASSPRANEQFF. The CDR3 nucleotides read TGTGCCAGCAGTCCTAGAGCCAATGAGCAGTTCTTC.

The CDR3 DNA follows: TGTGCCAGCAGCTTAGAAGAGTACGGGCTTACATCCTACGAGCAGTACTTC. Protein sequence: CASSLEEYGLTSYEQYF. The V and J genes are TRBV11-1 and TRBJ2-7; D call uncertain. The CDR3 spans 17 residues. Germline CDR1 is SGHAT and CDR2 is FQDESV (reference sequence). Trimming shortened V by 1 base and J by 1 base, and 17 bases separated the two germline ends. Using reference TRBV11-1 and TRBJ2-7 for the parts outside the CDR3, the full variable domain is EAEVAQSPRYKITEKSQAVAFWCDPISGHATLYWYRQILGQGPELLVQFQDESVVDDSQLPKDRFSAERLKGVDSTLKIQPAELGDSAMYLCASSLEEYGLTSYEQYFGPGTRLTVT.

The chain uses TRBV27 and TRBJ2-5; 9 positions match TRBD1. This CDR3 spans 15 amino acids. Germline V CDR1 and CDR2: MNHEY, SMNVEV (reference sequence). With 8 bases clipped from V and 5 bases from J, the junction kept 12 bases outside the gene matches. CDR3 in DNA: TGTGCCAGCGGTGTCACAGGGGGCTCATTGGAGACCCAGTACTTC. Translation: CASGVTGGSLETQYF.

This clonotype turned up a few times. V usage is TRBV29-1 and J usage is TRBJ1-1; no reliable D call. Germline CDR1 reads SQVTM; CDR2 reads ANQGSEA. V lost 4 bases and J lost 3, with 3 bases in between. The CDR3 contains 10 residues. CDR3 region: CSVVDTEAFF. CDR3 in DNA: TGCAGCGTTGTAGACACTGAAGCTTTCTTT.

This clonotype was counted at least ten times. This chain connects TRBV9 to TRBJ2-1; D call uncertain. Germline lookup yields CDR1 SGDLS and CDR2 YYNGEE. V lost 0 bases to trimming and J lost 0 bases, with 7 bases between them. The CDR3 covers 15 residues. The CDR3 loop reads CASSVGTSSYNEQFF. In DNA form, the CDR3 reads TGTGCCAGCAGCGTAGGGACCAGCTCCTACAATGAGCAGTTCTTC.

This clonotype appeared many times. V gene TRBV6-1 combines with J gene TRBJ1-5; D not certain. The CDR3 length is 14 residues. Germline V CDR1 and CDR2: MNHNS, SASEGT. Trimming took 8 bases from V and 5 from J, leaving 16 bases between them. The CDR3 reads CASGVWQEYQPQHF. Here the CDR3 DNA reads TGTGCCAGCGGAGTTTGGCAGGAGTATCAGCCCCAGCATTTT.

The gene calls are TRBV12-3 or TRBV12-4 and TRBJ2-7; 7 nucleotides agree with TRBD2. CDR3 length: 15 amino acids. J was trimmed by 7 bases and V by 3 bases; bases with no gene match: 12. The CDR3, as DNA: TGTGCCAGCAGTTTCGGGGGGACCCCCTCATGGGAGCAGTACTTC. Amino acids: CASSFGGTPSWEQYF.

This clonotype came up many times. The gene calls are TRBV5-6 and TRBJ2-7; D possibly uses TRBD1 or TRBD2 (5 bases each). The CDR3 is made up of 15 amino acids. Germline V lookup: CDR1 SGHDT, CDR2 YYEEEE. The germline V and J ends were trimmed by 1 base and 0 bases, with 11 bases remaining between them. CDR3 in DNA: TGTGCCAGCAGCTTGCGTCAGGGAGCCTCCTACGAGCAGTACTTC. It encodes CASSLRQGASYEQYF.

This clonotype appeared a few times. The V gene is TRBV4-1, the J gene TRBJ2-7; tentative D call: TRBD1 (6 bases). There are 14 residues in the CDR3. V was cut by 3 bases and J by 5 bases, with 14 bases left in between. Germline CDR1 is MGHRA and CDR2 is YSYEKL. The CDR3 here is CASSQILQGDEQYF. In nucleotides, the CDR3 is TGCGCCAGCAGCCAGATATTACAGGGAGACGAGCAGTACTTC.